What follows are 26 T cell receptor beta chains derived from one specimen sequenced in a study of T cells in Graves' hyperthyroidism and ophthalmopathy. The investigators amplified TCR beta CDR3 regions from RNA transcripts. An initial round of RT-PCR targeting the TCR CDR3 relied on the HTBI primer set. TCRdb redid the calling of the multiplex PCR reads with MiXCR, one entry per CDR3 protein. The sample contains fewer than 40,000 distinct CDR3 sequences, around half of which appear only once. The sample consisted of blood. The receptors derive from a woman in her forties with Graves' ophthalmopathy.

The V gene is TRBV6-5, the J gene TRBJ1-3; D uncertain. CDR3 length: 18 residues. CDR1 and CDR2 from the germline V gene are MNHEY and SVGAGI. Trimming removed 6 bases at V and 1 base at J, with 22 bases between. Here the CDR3 reads CASRLTSGSSNSGNTIYF. The CDR3 DNA reads TGTGCCAGCAGACTTACTAGCGGGAGCAGCAATTCTGGAAACACCATATATTTT.

This clonotype showed up many times. This CDR3 reads CASRDRRHSGNTIYF. The CDR3 DNA reads TGTGCCAGTAGGGACAGGCGCCACTCTGGAAACACCATATATTTT. The rearrangement links TRBV19 to TRBJ1-3, with 7 bases that match TRBD1. J lost 0 bases, V lost 6 bases, and 5 bases had no gene match. From germline, CDR1 is LNHDA and CDR2 SQIVND (reference sequence). The CDR3 runs 15 residues.

V usage is TRBV7-6 and J usage is TRBJ2-7; 8 bases are shared with TRBD1. The CDR3 is 16 residues long. Germline lookup yields CDR1 SGHVS and CDR2 FNYEAQ. Trimming removed 5 bases from V and 2 bases from J; junction bases left unmatched: 11. The CDR3 loop is CASSVGQGNRAYEQYF. The CDR3 DNA reads as TGTGCCAGCAGCGTCGGACAGGGAAACAGGGCCTACGAGCAGTACTTC.

This clonotype is classed as medium-sized. The rearrangement joins TRBV29-1 to TRBJ2-7, with D unclear. The V end was cut by 2 bases, the J end by 5 bases, with 4 bases between. The germline V gene encodes CDR1 SQVTM and CDR2 ANQGSEA. The CDR3 has 10 residues. In DNA form, the CDR3 reads TGCAGCGTTGAACAGCACGAGCAGTACTTC. Translating it yields CSVEQHEQYF.

This clonotype was counted many times. The chain uses TRBV12-3 or TRBV12-4 and TRBJ1-6; tentatively, D is TRBD1 (6 bases). This CDR3 contains 16 residues. V was shortened by 2 bases and J by 10 bases, with 18 bases between the two germline ends. In DNA, the CDR3 is TGTGCCAGCAGTTTACTCCTTGGGCAGGGGTTGTCACCCCTCCACTTT. Its protein is CASSLLLGQGLSPLHF.

The chain links TRBV4-1 to TRBJ2-1; 11 positions match TRBD2. From germline, CDR1 is MGHRA and CDR2 YSYEKL. This CDR3 has 19 amino acids. Trimming removed 1 base from V and 2 bases from J; junction bases left unmatched: 10. The CDR3 sequence is CASSQVPQIAGGPYNEQFF. As DNA, the CDR3 is TGCGCCAGCAGCCAAGTTCCACAAATAGCGGGGGGGCCCTACAATGAGCAGTTCTTC.

Note on this clonotype: The missing conserved phenylalanine or tryptophan at the end of this CDR3 makes a read error likely. No DNA is shown, since the ends of the CDR3 on it are uncertain; the CDR3 is the one TCRdb lists. The V gene is TRBV29-1, the J gene TRBJ2-7; TRBD1 is taken as the D call from the table, unchecked against the DNA. The CDR3 is 10 residues long, counting both termini. CDR1 and CDR2 (germline): SQVTM, ANQGSEA. The CDR3 is CSLQGLEGYS.

This clonotype was counted at least ten times. This rearrangement joins TRBV20-1 to TRBJ2-3; 7 bases map to TRBD1. With 5 bases clipped from V and 6 bases from J, the junction kept 11 bases outside the gene matches. CDR1 is DFQATT and CDR2 is SNEGSKA in the germline V gene (reference sequence). The CDR3 length is 14 residues. CDR3 amino acids: CSAENRDRPDTQYF. DNA for the CDR3: TGCAGTGCTGAAAACCGGGACAGACCGGATACGCAGTATTTT.

A remark on this clonotype: No DNA is shown, since the ends of the CDR3 on it are uncertain; the CDR3 is the one TCRdb lists. The chain combines TRBV2 with TRBJ1-1; TRBD1 reflects the table's D call only, with no check against the DNA. From germline, CDR1 is SNHLY and CDR2 FYNNEI. The CDR3 is made up of 20 amino acids, end residues included. CDR3 amino acids: CASGGQTDEQYFGPGTEAFF.

This clonotype was observed many times. The J gene is TRBJ2-3, the V gene TRBV6-2 or TRBV6-3; tentative D call: TRBD2 (6 bases). Between the trimmed V and J ends, which lost 6 bases and 6 bases, there was a span of 16 bases. This CDR3 contains 14 residues. Germline CDR1 and CDR2: MNHEY and SVGEGT. The CDR3 sequence: CASRTPTSWDTQYF. The CDR3 bases are TGTGCCAGCAGGACTCCGACTAGTTGGGATACGCAGTATTTT.

This clonotype occurred once. The chain has TRBV7-3 and TRBJ2-5, with a tentative D call TRBD2 (5 bases). This CDR3 spans 15 amino acids. V gave up 2 bases and J gave up 5 bases, with 15 bases separating them. Germline CDR1 SGHTA, CDR2 FQGTGA. CDR3 amino acids: CASSLAGRRAETQYF. CDR3 DNA sequence: TGTGCCAGCAGCTTAGCGGGTAGAAGGGCCGAGACCCAGTACTTC.

On this clonotype: With a much larger clone just one base away, this may be a read error. Lacking the conserved final phenylalanine or tryptophan, this CDR3 likely reflects a read error. The gene calls are TRBV6-1 and TRBJ1-6, with D perhaps matching TRBD1 (5 bases). In germline, CDR1 is MNHNS, CDR2 SASEGT. The ends were cut back, 5 bases at V and 6 bases at J, with 17 bases in the middle. CDR3 size: 16 residues. The CDR3 spells CASSQGRFEINSPLHS. The DNA of the CDR3 is TGTGCCAGCAGTCAGGGACGGTTTGAGATTAATTCACCCCTCCACTCT.

The chain links TRBV12-3 or TRBV12-4 to TRBJ1-1, with D perhaps matching TRBD1 (5 bases). There are 14 residues in the CDR3. Deletions cut 2 bases from V and 1 base from J, with 8 bases between. CDR3 in DNA: TGTGCCAGCAGTTTATCGGGGGAGAACACTGAAGCTTTCTTT. Translation gives CASSLSGENTEAFF.

The rearrangement joins TRBV28 to TRBJ2-3, with 8 nucleotides matching TRBD2. Germline-derived CDR1 and CDR2 are MDHEN and SYDVKM. The length of the CDR3 is 17 residues. The trim removed 1 base at V and 2 bases at J, leaving 8 bases unmatched. The CDR3 is CASSLLALAVITDTQYF. CDR3 sequence (DNA): TGTGCCAGCAGTTTATTAGCACTAGCGGTCATCACAGATACGCAGTATTTT.

This clonotype was detected many times. The rearrangement joins TRBV12-5 to TRBJ2-5; perhaps TRBD1 as D (6 bases). Germline V gene lookup returns CDR1 LGHNT and CDR2 FRNRAP. The CDR3 extends over 13 amino acids. With 6 bases removed from V and 5 bases from J, the gap between germline ends came to 13 bases. The CDR3 nucleotides read TGTGCTAGTGGACCCGACAGGCGGGAGACCCAGTACTTC. It translates to CASGPDRRETQYF.

This clonotype was seen only a few times. This clone may be a read error of a much larger clone one base away. The V and J genes are TRBV6-1 and TRBJ2-1; the match to TRBD2 covers 10 bases. This CDR3 has 15 residues. In germline, CDR1 is MNHNS, CDR2 SASEGT. CDR3 nucleotide sequence: TGTGCCAGCAGTTCCGGGACTAGCGTTTACAATGAGCGGTTCTTC. Its protein product is CASSSGTSVYNERFF.

The gene calls are TRBV3-1 and TRBJ2-7; a possible D gene is TRBD2 (5 bases). CDR1 is LGHDT and CDR2 is YNNKEL in the germline V gene (reference sequence). CDR3 length: 14 residues. Trimming took 0 bases from V and 2 from J, leaving 8 bases between them. DNA of the CDR3: TGTGCCAGCAGCCAAGATTACGGGGCCTACGAGCAGTACTTC. This gives the protein CASSQDYGAYEQYF.

The chain is built from TRBV2 and TRBJ1-2, with D hard to call. From germline, CDR1 is SNHLY and CDR2 FYNNEI. The CDR3 totals 13 residues. Trimming pared 8 bases from V and 7 bases from J, leaving 17 bases between. CDR3 loop: CASGPTVGFGYTF. The CDR3 bases are TGTGCCAGCGGCCCCACCGTGGGGTTTGGCTACACCTTC. Looking up the rest from reference TRBV2 and TRBJ1-2 gives the full variable domain: EPEVTQTPSHQVTQMGQEVILRCVPISNHLYFYWYRQILGQKVEFLVSFYNNEISEKSEIFDDQFSVERPDGSNFTLKIRSTKLEDSAMYFCASGPTVGFGYTFGSGTRLTVV.

This chain connects TRBV5-1 to TRBJ2-1; TRBD2 agrees at 13 bases. This CDR3 region has 16 residues. Germline V CDR1 and CDR2: SGHRS, YFSETQ. V lost 4 bases, J lost 12 bases, and 13 bases stayed unmatched. In nucleotides, the CDR3 is TGCGCCAGCAGCCCACGACTAGCGGGAGGTACAGATACGCAGTTCTTC. Translating gives CASSPRLAGGTDTQFF. The entire variable domain, with the rest obtained from reference TRBV5-1 and TRBJ2-1, is as follows: KAGVTQTPRYLIKTRGQQVTLSCSPISGHRSVSWYQQTPGQGLQFLFEYFSETQRNKGNFPGRFSGRQFSNSRSEMNVSTLELGDSALYLCASSPRLAGGTDTQFFGPGTRLTVL.

As regards this clonotype: A much larger clone sits a single nucleotide away, making a read error possible. The chain combines TRBV28 with TRBJ2-7; 7 nucleotides match TRBD2. This CDR3 spans 15 amino acids. Germline V lookup: CDR1 MDHEN, CDR2 SYDVKM. The CDR3 DNA follows: TGTGTCAGCAGGCTCCCAGCGGGGAGCTCCTACGAGCAGTACTTC. This gives the protein CVSRLPAGSSYEQYF.

This clonotype is deemed medium-sized. The rearrangement joins TRBV19 to TRBJ1-2, with 9 bases lining up with TRBD1. The CDR3 has 14 residues. Germline V gene data show CDR1 as LNHDA and CDR2 as SQIVND (reference sequence). Unmatched junction bases numbered 2, after V lost 4 bases and J lost 2 bases. The CDR3 here is CASSTDRGNYGYTF. CDR3 nucleotides: TGTGCCAGTAGTACGGACAGGGGAAACTATGGCTACACCTTC.

The chain uses TRBV20-1 and TRBJ2-5; D might be TRBD2 (7 bases). The CDR3 is made up of 11 amino acids. From germline, CDR1 is DFQATT and CDR2 SNEGSKA (reference sequence). Trimming removed 6 bases from V and 7 bases from J, with 12 bases in between. The CDR3 loop reads CSAKRGGTQYF. DNA of the CDR3: TGCAGTGCGAAAAGGGGGGGGACCCAGTACTTC.

The table lists this clonotype with many counts. The chain links TRBV7-2 to TRBJ2-3; the D gene is possibly TRBD2 (6 bases). The germline V gene has CDR1 SGHTA and CDR2 FQGNSA. The CDR3 spans 15 residues. Trimming shortened V by 0 bases and J by 5 bases, and 12 bases separated the two germline ends. Written as DNA, the CDR3 is TGTGCCAGCAGCTTAGCTCTCCTCGGGGGAGATACGCAGTATTTT. Translating it yields CASSLALLGGDTQYF.

In this sample, this clonotype turned up many times. This chain joins TRBV29-1 and TRBJ2-4; 8 nucleotides align to TRBD1. This CDR3 region has 14 residues. Trimming cost V 6 bases and J 1 base; bases outside gene matches: 5. Germline lookup yields CDR1 SQVTM and CDR2 ANQGSEA. The CDR3 DNA reads as TGCAGCGTCTCGAGACAGGGGGCCAAAAACATTCAGTACTTC. Translation gives CSVSRQGAKNIQYF.

The J gene is TRBJ2-1, the V gene TRBV7-2, with D possibly being TRBD2 (7 bases). This CDR3 is 13 amino acids long. Trimming took off 5 bases at V and 8 bases at J, with 13 bases between the two ends. Looked up from germline, CDR1 is SGHTA and CDR2 is FQGNSA. DNA for the CDR3: TGTGCCAGCAGCCGCCGGGGGGCGCATGAGCAGTTCTTC. Amino acids: CASSRRGAHEQFF.

The genes are TRBV24-1 and TRBJ2-1; D remains ambiguous. Per the germline V gene, CDR1 is KGHDR and CDR2 is SFDVKD. This CDR3 contains 14 residues. V shed 6 bases and J shed 0 bases, with 8 bases lying between them. The CDR3, as DNA: TGTGCCACCAGTCGCGGTAGCTCCTACAATGAGCAGTTCTTC. Translation: CATSRGSSYNEQFF.